The 18 T cell receptor beta chains presented below share a single source sample, sequenced in a study of OX40 agonist ivuxolimab in advanced cancers. Here immunoSEQ multiplex PCR was the method, and the copy in TCRdb shows in-frame clones only, minus some. The table shows about 37,000 clones, with more than 85% occurring only once. The material sequenced was CD4+ or CD8+ T cells sorted from blood, taken in a trial of the OX40 agonist ivuxolimab. The receptors originated from an adult with an advanced solid tumor such as melanoma, head and neck, liver or kidney cancer.

This chain connects TRBV5-6 to TRBJ2-3; D not resolved. V dropped 0 bases and J dropped 4 bases, with 6 bases sitting between them. The V gene's germline CDR1 is SGHDT and CDR2 YYEEEE. This CDR3 has 13 amino acids. CDR3 residues: CASSLAGADTQYF. As DNA, the CDR3 is TGTGCCAGCAGCTTGGCTGGGGCAGATACGCAGTATTTT.

This chain uses TRBV5-6 with TRBJ2-7; D is uncertain. The CDR3 has 14 amino acids. Germline V gives CDR1 SGHDT, CDR2 YYEEEE. Between the trimmed V and J ends, which lost 6 bases and 1 base, there was a span of 14 bases. CDR3 in amino acids: CASNPQGRSYEQYF. The CDR3 coding sequence is TGTGCCAGCAACCCCCAAGGCAGGTCCTACGAGCAGTACTTC.

This clone was counted once. The V gene is TRBV5-4, the J gene TRBJ2-1; the D call may be TRBD1 or TRBD2 (6 bases each). V dropped 6 bases and J dropped 4 bases, with 20 bases sitting between them. This CDR3 is 16 amino acids long. CDR1 is SGHNT and CDR2 is YYREEE in the germline V gene (reference sequence). The DNA of the CDR3 is TGTGCCAGCACCGATTCCAAGGGGGGACTGTACAATGAGCAGTTCTTC. Translated: CASTDSKGGLYNEQFF.

This clone has only one observation. The rearrangement links TRBV6-5 to TRBJ1-1, with D possibly matching TRBD1 (5 bases). Germline V CDR1 and CDR2: MNHEY, SVGAGI. Trimming cost V 0 bases and J 4 bases, with 12 bases left between them. The CDR3 contains 15 residues. The CDR3 here is CASSYSRGGITEAFF. CDR3 bases: TGTGCCAGCAGTTACTCGCGGGGCGGGATCACTGAAGCTTTCTTT.

J is TRBJ1-1 and V is TRBV11-2; D gene uncertain. CDR1 and CDR2 from the germline V gene are SGHAT and FQNNGV. This CDR3 contains 13 residues. The V end lost 2 bases, the J end lost 4 bases, and 8 bases lay between the germline ends. In DNA, the CDR3 is TGTGCCAGCAGCTTAACCGAAGGCACTGAAGCTTTCTTT. Translated: CASSLTEGTEAFF.

This chain links TRBV7-9 with TRBJ1-2; no reliable D call. This CDR3 spans 16 amino acids. Trimming removed 0 bases from V and 4 bases from J, with 15 bases in between. Germline CDR1 reads SEHNR; CDR2 reads FQNEAQ (reference sequence). The CDR3 loop is CASSLAHPDRTYGYTF. Here the CDR3 DNA reads TGTGCCAGCAGCTTAGCCCATCCTGACCGGACCTATGGCTACACCTTC.

The V gene is TRBV5-4, the J gene TRBJ2-2, with D uncertain. V was shortened by 0 bases and J by 0 bases, with 3 bases between the two germline ends. Germline V gene data show CDR1 as SGHNT and CDR2 as YYREEE (reference sequence). This CDR3 has 14 residues. CDR3 sequence: CASSLAANTGELFF. The CDR3 DNA is TGTGCCAGCAGCTTGGCAGCGAACACCGGGGAGCTGTTTTTT.

The rearrangement uses TRBV19 and TRBJ2-6, with D maybe TRBD1 (6 bases). The CDR3 sequence is 14 residues long. The germline V gene encodes CDR1 LNHDA and CDR2 SQIVND (reference sequence). This CDR3 is CAAGAFSGANVLTF. The DNA of the CDR3 is TGTGCGGCAGGGGCGTTCTCTGGGGCCAACGTCCTGACTTTC. The full variable domain, with the rest looked up from reference TRBV19 and TRBJ2-6, is DGGITQSPKYLFRKEGQNVTLSCEQNLNHDAMYWYRQDPGQGLRLIYYSQIVNDFQKGDIAEGYSVSREKKESFPLTVTSAQKNPTAFYLCAAGAFSGANVLTFGAGSRLTVL.

This chain links TRBV21-1 with TRBJ2-1; the table assigns TRBD1, which was not confirmed against the DNA. TRBV21-1 is assigned pseudogene status. The CDR3 is 14 amino acids. CDR3 region: CASSWGQGLNEQFF. The CDR3 DNA reads TGTGCCAGCAGCTGGGGACAGGGGCTAAATGAGCAGTTCTTC.

The CDR3 coding sequence is TGTGCCAGCGGTCGGGACAGCACCGGGGAGCTGTTTTTT. Translation gives CASGRDSTGELFF. The chain is built from TRBV11-3 and TRBJ2-2; 7 bases line up with TRBD1. Germline trimming cut 8 bases from V and 4 bases from J; bases unmatched to any gene: 4. Germline V gene lookup returns CDR1 SGHNT and CDR2 YENEEA. This CDR3 is built from 13 residues.

The chain couples TRBV13 to TRBJ2-7; D may be TRBD2 (7 bases). Germline V gene data show CDR1 as PRHDT and CDR2 as FYEKMQ (reference sequence). Trimming removed 1 base from V and 6 bases from J, with 16 bases in between. The CDR3 consists of 15 residues. The CDR3 coding sequence is TGTGCCAGCAGCTTAGACGGGGGGCCCGGTAGCGAGCAGTACTTC. Translated, it gives CASSLDGGPGSEQYF.

This chain links TRBV7-3 with TRBJ1-1; 7 bases match TRBD1. V lost 6 bases to trimming and J lost 2 bases; unmatched junction nucleotides: 6. Germline V gene data show CDR1 as SGHTA and CDR2 as FQGTGA. This CDR3 has 14 amino acids. The DNA for the CDR3 is TGTGCCAGCAGAAAGGGACAGAAAAACACTGAAGCTTTCTTT. Encoded protein: CASRKGQKNTEAFF.

The chain recombines TRBV12-5 with TRBJ2-3; 11 bases line up with TRBD1. The V gene end was trimmed by 8 bases and the J gene end by 4 bases; junction bases not matched to a gene: 5. Germline lookup yields CDR1 LGHNT and CDR2 FRNRAP. The CDR3 totals 14 residues. The CDR3 DNA is TGTGCTAGTACAGTGGGACAGGGGGCAGATACGCAGTATTTT. It codes for CASTVGQGADTQYF. The variable domain in full, with the rest retrieved from reference TRBV12-5 and TRBJ2-3, is DARVTQTPRHKVTEMGQEVTMRCQPILGHNTVFWYRQTMMQGLELLAYFRNRAPLDDSGMPKDRFSAEMPDATLATLKIQPSEPRDSAVYFCASTVGQGADTQYFGPGTRLTVL.

The chain links TRBV6-5 to TRBJ2-7, with TRBD1 identical over 8 bases. V dropped 2 bases and J dropped 3; count of bases not matched to a gene: 3. This CDR3 contains 14 residues. Germline V gives CDR1 MNHEY, CDR2 SVGAGI. The CDR3 nucleotides are TGTGCCAGCAGTTACGCGGACAGGGTCTACGAGCAGTACTTC. It yields the protein CASSYADRVYEQYF.

In its sample, this clone was seen once. The chain combines TRBV4-2 with TRBJ2-3, with 12 bases fitting TRBD2. V dropped 4 bases and J dropped 1; count of bases not matched to a gene: 3. Germline V gene lookup returns CDR1 LGHNA and CDR2 YNFKEQ. The CDR3 has 16 amino acids. CDR3 sequence (DNA): TGTGCCAGCAGCCCCCGACTAGCGGGGGGCACAGATACGCAGTATTTT. It specifies CASSPRLAGGTDTQYF.

The V call is TRBV18, the J call TRBJ2-5; no clear D. The CDR3 has 15 residues. CDR1 KGHSH and CDR2 LQKENI come from the germline V gene. V was clipped by 3 bases and J by 1 base, with 12 bases between them. CDR3 bases: TGTGCCAGCTCACCTCTTTCGGGTCCCCAAGAGACCCAGTACTTC. Translating it yields CASSPLSGPQETQYF.

The rearrangement joins TRBV2 to TRBJ2-2, with 11 bases fitting TRBD1. Germline-derived CDR1 and CDR2 are SNHLY and FYNNEI. This CDR3 is built from 16 residues. The junction had 3 bases not matched to a gene; V was cut back by 6 bases and J by 0 bases. In DNA, the CDR3 is TGTGCCAGCAGCGTGGACAGGGGGCCGAACACCGGGGAGCTGTTTTTT. Amino acids: CASSVDRGPNTGELFF.

The chain employs TRBV7-2 and TRBJ2-5; D not certain. The germline CDR1 and CDR2 sequences are SGHTA and FQGNSA. The V end lost 1 base, the J end lost 12 bases, and 15 bases lay between the germline ends. The CDR3 is 13 residues long. CDR3 in DNA: TGTGCCAGCAGCTTAGGAGGTTCGGAACGGAAGTACTTC. This translates into CASSLGGSERKYF.